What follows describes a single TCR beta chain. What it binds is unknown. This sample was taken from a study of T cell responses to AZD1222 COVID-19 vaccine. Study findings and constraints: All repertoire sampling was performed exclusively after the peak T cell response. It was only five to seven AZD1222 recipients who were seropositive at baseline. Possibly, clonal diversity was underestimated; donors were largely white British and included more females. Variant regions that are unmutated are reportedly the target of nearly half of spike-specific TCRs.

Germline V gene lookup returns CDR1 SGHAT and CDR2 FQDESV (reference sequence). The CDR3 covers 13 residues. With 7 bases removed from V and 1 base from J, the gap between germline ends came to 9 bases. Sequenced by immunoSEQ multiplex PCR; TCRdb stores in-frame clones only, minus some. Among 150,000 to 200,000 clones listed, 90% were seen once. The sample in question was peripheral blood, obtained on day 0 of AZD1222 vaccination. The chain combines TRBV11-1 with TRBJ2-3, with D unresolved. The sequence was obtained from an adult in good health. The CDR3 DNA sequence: TGTGCCAGCACCCACCCCGGCACAGATACGCAGTATTTT. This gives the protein CASTHPGTDTQYF.